The 11 T cell receptor beta chains given below trace back to one sample, sequenced in a study of T cells in Graves' hyperthyroidism and ophthalmopathy. Amplification of TCR beta CDR3 regions used RNA as the template. First-round RT-PCR of the TCR CDR3 relied on the HTBI primer set. MiXCR, run by TCRdb on the multiplex PCR reads, gives a single entry per CDR3 protein. The sample has approximately 510,000 distinct CDR3 sequences, 46% seen once. Material for sequencing was peripheral blood or thyroid tissue (not recorded which). These receptors originate from an adult woman with Graves' disease, either hyperthyroidism or ophthalmopathy (not recorded which).

The sample holds many counts of this clonotype. The V and J genes are TRBV6-5 and TRBJ1-2; the D is unclear. The germline V and J ends were trimmed by 6 bases and 7 bases, with 21 bases remaining between them. The CDR3 is made up of 15 amino acids. Germline assignment: CDR1 MNHEY and CDR2 SVGAGI. CDR3 protein: CASSLYGLGDGGYTF. CDR3 in DNA: TGTGCCAGCAGCCTTTACGGCCTCGGGGATGGTGGCTACACCTTC.

This clonotype came up many times. V gene TRBV10-3 combines with J gene TRBJ2-7; 7 bases line up with TRBD1. This CDR3 has 13 amino acids. The trim removed 8 bases at V and 1 base at J, leaving 5 bases unmatched. Germline CDR1 ENHRY, CDR2 SYGVKD. CDR3 DNA: TGTGCCATCTGGGACAGCTTTTCCTACGAGCAGTACTTC. Protein: CAIWDSFSYEQYF.

Turning to this clonotype: Mismatch with germline at one junction end may stem from a read error. The chain joins TRBV10-2 to TRBJ1-2; the match to TRBD1 covers 7 bases. CDR3 length: 16 amino acids. Germline V gives CDR1 WSHSY, CDR2 SAAADI. For the CDR3, the DNA is TGTGCCACCAGTGATCGAGAAGACCGACAGGGCCATGGCTACACCTTC. Translation: CATSDREDRQGHGYTF.

This clonotype was detected once. The chain combines TRBV29-1 with TRBJ2-6; 8 positions agree with TRBD1. Germline V gene data show CDR1 as SQVTM and CDR2 as ANQGSEA. The CDR3 extends over 16 amino acids. J was trimmed by 4 bases and V by 4 bases; bases with no gene match: 9. The CDR3 sequence is CSVVAGTGAGANVLTF. CDR3 DNA: TGCAGCGTTGTGGCCGGGACAGGCGCCGGGGCCAACGTCCTGACTTTC.

This clonotype has a handful of counts. The chain uses TRBV4-2 and TRBJ1-2; TRBD1 matches 10 bases. V shed 4 bases and J 4 bases; nucleotides not matched to a gene: 9. Germline lookup yields CDR1 LGHNA and CDR2 YNFKEQ. This CDR3 comprises 16 residues. CDR3 loop: CASSRGGTGEIYGYTF. The DNA of the CDR3 is TGTGCCAGCAGCCGGGGGGGGACAGGGGAAATCTATGGCTACACCTTC.

The sample holds many counts of this clonotype. V and J are TRBV20-1 and TRBJ2-7; perhaps TRBD2 as D (6 bases). The CDR3 length is 12 residues. Trimming pared 3 bases from V and 7 bases from J, leaving 13 bases between. CDR1 is DFQATT, CDR2 SNEGSKA, per germline (reference sequence). The CDR3 reads CSASSQAGEQYF. For the CDR3, the DNA is TGCAGTGCTAGCTCACAGGCGGGGGAGCAGTACTTC.

The rearrangement uses TRBV29-1 and TRBJ1-6; D is possibly TRBD1 (5 bases). CDR3 length: 14 residues. Germline V gives CDR1 SQVTM, CDR2 ANQGSEA. V was trimmed by 7 bases and J by 5 bases, leaving 15 bases between them. For the CDR3, the DNA is TGCAGCGCAACAATCGGGGCGGATAATTCACCCCTCCACTTT. It is translated as CSATIGADNSPLHF.

This rearrangement joins TRBV2 to TRBJ2-6, with a weak D call TRBD2 (6 bases). Per the germline V gene, CDR1 is SNHLY and CDR2 is FYNNEI. The CDR3 runs 16 residues. The germline V and J ends were trimmed by 7 bases and 4 bases, with 17 bases remaining between them. The CDR3 spells CASKRTTNTGANVLTF. CDR3 DNA sequence: TGTGCCAGCAAAAGGACTACGAACACCGGGGCCAACGTCCTGACTTTC.

The chain employs TRBV15 and TRBJ2-5; unclear D gene. Germline values: CDR1 LNHNV, CDR2 YYDKDF (reference sequence). This CDR3 is 14 amino acids long. V lost 3 bases, J lost 5 bases, and 13 bases lay in between. CDR3 DNA: TGTGCCACCAGCAGCCAAGATTTCACTGAGACCCAGTACTTC. Translated: CATSSQDFTETQYF. Variable domain in full (rest from reference TRBV15 and TRBJ2-5): DAMVIQNPRYQVTQFGKPVTLSCSQTLNHNVMYWYQQKSSQAPKLLFHYYDKDFNNEADTPDNFQSRRPNTSFCFLDIRSPGLGDTAMYLCATSSQDFTETQYFGPGTRLLVL.

This clonotype has a count of ten or more. J is TRBJ1-5 and V is TRBV19; TRBD1 might be the D (5 bases). Germline V gene sequence: CDR1 LNHDA, CDR2 SQIVND (reference sequence). The CDR3 runs to 14 residues. Trimming took off 7 bases at V and 6 bases at J, with 16 bases between the two ends. The CDR3 here is CASTPQAVSQPQHF. The CDR3 region has the DNA TGTGCCAGTACCCCACAGGCGGTGAGTCAGCCCCAGCATTTT.

This clonotype was detected once. The chain links TRBV5-1 to TRBJ2-5; a possible D gene is TRBD2 (6 bases). The CDR3 has 16 residues. Germline values: CDR1 SGHRS, CDR2 YFSETQ. V dropped 0 bases and J dropped 5 bases, with 17 bases sitting between them. For the CDR3, the DNA is TGCGCCAGCAGCTTGGACAGGCTGGGAGGTAAGGAGACCCAGTACTTC. Amino acid sequence: CASSLDRLGGKETQYF.